These 2 T cell receptor beta chains were sequenced from one sample in a study of T cells in Graves' hyperthyroidism and ophthalmopathy. RNA transcripts provided the source from which TCR beta CDR3 regions were amplified. A set of HTBI primers served as the primers for a first-round RT-PCR of the TCR CDR3. From the multiplex PCR reads, TCRdb called clonotypes with MiXCR, one entry per CDR3 protein. The sample gives 750,000 to 950,000 distinct CDR3 sequences, about 38% of which show up once; 7% to 10% is in the top ten. The sample taken for sequencing was blood. The receptors originated from a man aged 18-30 years with Graves' hyperthyroidism.

This clonotype showed up many times. The rearrangement links TRBV9 to TRBJ2-6; no firm D call. Germline loops: CDR1 SGDLS, CDR2 YYNGEE. Trimming stripped 0 bases from V and 0 bases from J, with 4 bases between. CDR3 size: 15 residues. CDR3 protein: CASSVDGSGANVLTF. The DNA of the CDR3 is TGTGCCAGCAGCGTAGACGGCTCTGGGGCCAACGTCCTGACTTTC.

The chain has TRBV20-1 and TRBJ1-5; D not certain. The CDR3 length is 13 residues. Trimming cost V 3 bases and J 9 bases, with 15 bases left between them. Germline CDR1 is DFQATT and CDR2 is SNEGSKA (reference sequence). In DNA, the CDR3 is TGCAGTGCTAGGTCTATAGGCCGGGGGCCCCAGCATTTT. Its protein is CSARSIGRGPQHF.